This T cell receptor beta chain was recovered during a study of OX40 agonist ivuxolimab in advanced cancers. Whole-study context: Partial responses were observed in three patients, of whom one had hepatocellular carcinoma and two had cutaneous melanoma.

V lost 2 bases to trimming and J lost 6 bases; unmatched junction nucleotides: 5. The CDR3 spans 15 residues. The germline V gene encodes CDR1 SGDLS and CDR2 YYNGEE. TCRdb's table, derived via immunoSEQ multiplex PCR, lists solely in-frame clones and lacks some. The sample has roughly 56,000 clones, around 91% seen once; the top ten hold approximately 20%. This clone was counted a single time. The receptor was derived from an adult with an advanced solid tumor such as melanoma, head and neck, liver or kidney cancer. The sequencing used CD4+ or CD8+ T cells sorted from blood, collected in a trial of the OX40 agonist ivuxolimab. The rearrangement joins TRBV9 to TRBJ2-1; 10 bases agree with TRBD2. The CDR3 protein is CASSVSGRAFNEQFF. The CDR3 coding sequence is TGTGCCAGCAGCGTCAGCGGGAGGGCCTTCAATGAGCAGTTCTTC. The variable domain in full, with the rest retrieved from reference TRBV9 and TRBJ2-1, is DSGVTQTPKHLITATGQRVTLRCSPRSGDLSVYWYQQSLDQGLQFLIQYYNGEERAKGNILERFSAQQFPDLHSELNLSSLELGDSALYFCASSVSGRAFNEQFFGPGTRLTVL.